Listed below are T cell receptor beta chains from one sample, sequenced in a study of read filtering for tumor transcriptome and immune sequencing. Via MiXCR, TCRdb re-called the reads, giving one row per CDR3 protein. This table holds some 80,000 distinct CDR3 sequences, approximately 13% found once. Sequencing used a population of CD138-negative cells sorted from bone marrow. The receptor set was obtained from a donor aged 40 or older with multiple myeloma. Each CDR3 is given with its conserved first and last residue. D genes are given only for firm matches. Size tells how often a clone was seen (once, few, many) or the class of an expanded clone, and some rows leave it out.

v_call: TRBV5-1
cdr3_length: 15
j_call: TRBJ2-3
clone_size: many
d_call: .
cdr3_aa: CASSFSPDSTDTQYF
cdr3_nt: TGCGCCAGCAGCTTTTCGCCCGATTCCACAGATACGCAGTATTTT

v_call: TRBV20-1
cdr3_length: 13
j_call: TRBJ2-1
clone_size: many
d_call: .
cdr3_aa: CSARDPLANEQFF
cdr3_nt: TGCAGTGCTAGGGACCCGCTAGCCAATGAGCAGTTCTTC

v_call: TRBV5-1
cdr3_length: 15
j_call: TRBJ2-2
clone_size: many
d_call: .
cdr3_aa: CASSYGDLGTGELFF
cdr3_nt: TGCGCCAGCAGCTACGGGGATTTGGGGACCGGGGAGCTGTTTTTT

v_call: TRBV11-3
cdr3_length: 15
j_call: TRBJ2-1
clone_size: many
d_call: .
cdr3_aa: CASSLAGPSYNEQFF
cdr3_nt: TGTGCCAGCAGCTTAGCAGGCCCCTCCTACAATGAGCAGTTCTTC

v_call: TRBV6-1
cdr3_length: 19
j_call: TRBJ2-1
clone_size: many
d_call: TRBD1
cdr3_aa: CASSERGTVFPREYNEQFF
cdr3_nt: TGTGCCAGCAGTGAAAGGGGGACAGTTTTCCCCAGGGAATACAATGAGCAGTTCTTC

v_call: TRBV9
cdr3_length: 15
j_call: TRBJ2-3
clone_size: many
d_call: TRBD1
cdr3_aa: CASSADRGATDTQYF
cdr3_nt: TGTGCCAGCAGCGCCGACAGGGGAGCCACAGATACGCAGTATTTT

v_call: TRBV7-8
cdr3_length: 15
j_call: TRBJ2-5
clone_size: many
d_call: TRBD2
cdr3_aa: CASRLAEGGEKTQYF
cdr3_nt: TGTGCCAGCAGGCTTGCCGAGGGAGGGGAGAAGACCCAGTACTTC

v_call: TRBV19
cdr3_length: 13
j_call: TRBJ1-5
clone_size: .
d_call: .
cdr3_aa: CASSRRRDEPQHF
cdr3_nt: TGTGCCAGTAGTAGGAGGCGAGATGAGCCCCAGCATTTT

v_call: TRBV18
cdr3_length: 14
j_call: TRBJ2-2
clone_size: many
d_call: .
cdr3_aa: CASSPERSTGELFF
cdr3_nt: TGTGCCAGCTCACCTGAGCGATCGACCGGGGAGCTGTTTTTT

v_call: TRBV20-1
cdr3_length: 14
j_call: TRBJ2-3
clone_size: many
d_call: .
cdr3_aa: CSASRAGITDTQYF
cdr3_nt: TGCAGTGCTAGTCGAGCGGGTATCACAGATACGCAGTATTTT

v_call: TRBV19
cdr3_length: 17
j_call: TRBJ2-6
clone_size: .
d_call: .
cdr3_aa: CASSISHRQTGANVLTF
cdr3_nt: TGTGCCAGTAGTATAAGCCACCGGCAGACTGGGGCCAACGTCCTGACTTTC

v_call: TRBV3-1
cdr3_length: 13
j_call: TRBJ2-7
clone_size: many
d_call: TRBD2
cdr3_aa: CASASGRDHEQYF
cdr3_nt: TGTGCGTCGGCTAGCGGGAGGGACCACGAGCAGTACTTC

v_call: TRBV29-1
cdr3_length: 12
j_call: TRBJ2-2
clone_size: many
d_call: .
cdr3_aa: CSVVPNTGELFF
cdr3_nt: TGCAGCGTCGTTCCGAACACCGGGGAGCTGTTTTTT

v_call: TRBV12-3/TRBV12-4
cdr3_length: 14
j_call: TRBJ1-3
clone_size: .
d_call: .
cdr3_aa: CASSRNGRGNTIYF
cdr3_nt: TGTGCCAGCAGTCGGAATGGACGGGGAAACACCATATATTTT

v_call: TRBV5-1
cdr3_length: 15
j_call: TRBJ2-2
clone_size: many
d_call: TRBD1
cdr3_aa: CASSLGTGDVGELFF
cdr3_nt: TGCGCCAGCAGCTTGGGTACAGGGGATGTCGGGGAGCTGTTTTTT

v_call: TRBV10-1
cdr3_length: 13
j_call: TRBJ2-7
clone_size: many
d_call: .
cdr3_aa: CASSESTGYEQYF
cdr3_nt: TGCGCCAGCAGTGAGTCGACGGGCTACGAGCAGTACTTC

v_call: TRBV6-1
cdr3_length: 15
j_call: TRBJ2-3
clone_size: many
d_call: TRBD2
cdr3_aa: CAAKGSGRGPDTQYF
cdr3_nt: TGTGCCGCAAAGGGCAGCGGGAGGGGACCAGATACGCAGTATTTT

v_call: TRBV30
cdr3_length: 15
j_call: TRBJ2-3
clone_size: .
d_call: .
cdr3_aa: CAWGPGTAPSQIPYF
cdr3_nt: .

v_call: TRBV5-1
cdr3_length: 16
j_call: TRBJ2-1
clone_size: many
d_call: TRBD2
cdr3_aa: CASSLSGSAAYNEQFF
cdr3_nt: TGCGCCAGCAGCCTTAGCGGGAGTGCGGCCTACAATGAGCAGTTCTTC

v_call: TRBV19
cdr3_length: 14
j_call: TRBJ2-7
clone_size: many
d_call: .
cdr3_aa: CASNKGYGTYEQYF
cdr3_nt: TGTGCCAGTAATAAAGGGTACGGAACTTACGAGCAGTACTTC

v_call: TRBV2
cdr3_length: 14
j_call: TRBJ2-5
clone_size: many
d_call: .
cdr3_aa: CASSEFRTYETQYF
cdr3_nt: TGTGCCAGCAGTGAGTTCAGGACTTACGAGACCCAGTACTTC

v_call: TRBV5-1
cdr3_length: 15
j_call: TRBJ2-1
clone_size: many
d_call: .
cdr3_aa: CASSLNSLPYNEQFF
cdr3_nt: TGCGCCAGCAGCTTGAATTCCCTACCATACAATGAGCAGTTCTTC

v_call: TRBV20-1
cdr3_length: 15
j_call: TRBJ2-3
clone_size: few
d_call: TRBD2
cdr3_aa: CSARLLAGGPDTQYF
cdr3_nt: TGCAGTGCCCGCCTGTTGGCGGGAGGGCCAGATACGCAGTATTTT

v_call: TRBV5-1
cdr3_length: 16
j_call: TRBJ2-1
clone_size: many
d_call: TRBD2
cdr3_aa: CASSLASSGREDEQFF
cdr3_nt: TGCGCCAGCAGCTTGGCCAGTAGCGGGAGGGAGGATGAGCAGTTCTTC

v_call: TRBV5-1
cdr3_length: 15
j_call: TRBJ2-2
clone_size: many
d_call: .
cdr3_aa: CASSLDGPNTGELFF
cdr3_nt: TGCGCCAGCAGCTTGGACGGGCCGAACACCGGGGAGCTGTTTTTT

v_call: TRBV12-3/TRBV12-4
cdr3_length: 15
j_call: TRBJ2-1
clone_size: many
d_call: .
cdr3_aa: CASSLGQNSDNEQFF
cdr3_nt: TGTGCCAGCAGTCTAGGACAGAATTCTGACAATGAGCAGTTCTTC

v_call: TRBV29-1
cdr3_length: 14
j_call: TRBJ2-2
clone_size: many
d_call: TRBD1
cdr3_aa: CSVNRDRNTGELFF
cdr3_nt: TGCAGCGTTAACCGGGACAGAAACACCGGGGAGCTGTTTTTT

v_call: TRBV7-3
cdr3_length: 13
j_call: TRBJ1-1
clone_size: many
d_call: TRBD1
cdr3_aa: CASSPGQHTEAFF
cdr3_nt: TGTGCCAGCAGCCCGGGACAGCACACTGAAGCTTTCTTT

v_call: TRBV6-6
cdr3_length: 14
j_call: TRBJ2-2
clone_size: many
d_call: TRBD2
cdr3_aa: CASTPGGSTGELFF
cdr3_nt: TGTGCCAGCACCCCCGGGGGGAGCACCGGGGAGCTGTTTTTT

v_call: TRBV10-3
cdr3_length: 14
j_call: TRBJ1-2
clone_size: many
d_call: .
cdr3_aa: CAISEFSLGYGYTF
cdr3_nt: TGTGCCATCAGTGAGTTTTCCCTTGGCTATGGCTACACCTTC

v_call: TRBV29-1
cdr3_length: 14
j_call: TRBJ1-1
clone_size: .
d_call: .
cdr3_aa: CSVGQGGGYTEDFF
cdr3_nt: TGCAGCGTTGGGCAGGGAGGTGGGTACACTGAAGATTTCTTT

v_call: TRBV7-9
cdr3_length: 11
j_call: TRBJ1-1
clone_size: many
d_call: .
cdr3_aa: CASVLGAEAFF
cdr3_nt: TGTGCCAGCGTGCTCGGGGCTGAAGCTTTCTTT